This T cell receptor (beta chain) was sequenced for a study of cytomegalovirus exposure and HLA in healthy donors. General study results and limits: In vitro assays verified that a few CMV-associated chains recognized CMV antigens specifically. Associated with cytomegalovirus, according to the listing, were 164 TCR beta chains.

The V end was cut by 4 bases, the J end by 2 bases, with 12 bases between. CDR1 is GTSNPN, CDR2 SVGIG, per germline (reference sequence). This CDR3 is built from 13 residues. Separation from the approximately 690-subject first cohort characterized the roughly 130-subject validation cohort, to which the donors belonged. Regarding this clone: The antigen remains undetermined.

The table came from immunoSEQ multiplex PCR; TCRdb's copy has only in-frame clones and leaves some out. The sample carries about 270,000 clones, 80% to 90% recorded once. This receptor was identified in a woman aged 18-29 years in good health and CMV-seronegative. Sequencing input: PBMCs. The chain employs TRBV30 and TRBJ2-7; D is ambiguous. CDR3 amino acids: CAWTTENAYEQYF. The CDR3 bases are TGTGCCTGGACCACAGAGAATGCCTACGAGCAGTACTTC.